A selection of T cell receptor beta chains follows, all from one sample in a study of T-cell reconstitution after alpha-beta-depleted transplantation in children. Each CDR3 protein is one row after TCRdb ran MiXCR on the PCR reads. The sample records roughly 300,000 distinct CDR3 sequences, 10% being singletons. The sequenced sample was PBMCs from the stem cell graft donor, obtained from the stem cell graft. These receptors were obtained from a human donor who donated a stem cell graft to a child with acute lymphoblastic leukemia. The CDR3 runs from the conserved cysteine through the conserved F or W. A D gene is named only where the DNA matches it firmly. Clone size appears in some rows only: once, few, many, or a class for an expanded clone.

V,D,length,J,size,DNA,CDR3
TRBV5-6,-,13,TRBJ2-7,many,TGTGCCAGCAGCTTGGAGTCATTCTACGAGCAGTACTTC,CASSLESFYEQYF
TRBV7-2,-,16,TRBJ2-1,-,TGTGCCAGCAGCTTATCCCTCTCCGGGAGAATGAATGAGCAGTTCTTC,CASSLSLSGRMNEQFF
TRBV7-2,-,15,TRBJ2-2,many,TGTGCCAGCAGCCTCGGGCCGTTCAACACCGGGGAGCTGTTTTTT,CASSLGPFNTGELFF
TRBV24-1,-,17,TRBJ2-2,-,TGTGCCACCAGTGATTACCAACAGGGTCTGAACACCGGGGAGCTGTTTTTT,CATSDYQQGLNTGELFF
TRBV5-1,TRBD1,14,TRBJ2-3,many,TGCGCCAGCAGCATAGGACAGGGCCCAGATACGCAGTATTTT,CASSIGQGPDTQYF
TRBV12-3/TRBV12-4,-,13,TRBJ1-6,few,TGTGCCAGCAGCCATGGAGGCCCAGAGGCCCTCCACTTT,CASSHGGPEALHF
TRBV4-1,-,14,TRBJ1-2,many,TGCGCCAGCAGCCAAGTCGTCCATAACTATGGCTACACCTTC,CASSQVVHNYGYTF
TRBV6-2/TRBV6-3,TRBD1,16,TRBJ2-7,-,TGTGCCAGCAGTTACTCTCTCCGGGACAGGTATTACGAGCAGTACTTC,CASSYSLRDRYYEQYF
TRBV7-9,-,12,TRBJ2-7,-,TGTGCCAGCAGCTTAATTCCGGGACATCAGTACTTC,CASSLIPGHQYF
TRBV4-2,-,14,TRBJ1-1,many,TGTGCCAGCAGTCTTGAAGGACAGCTCACCGAAGCTTTCTTT,CASSLEGQLTEAFF
TRBV24-1,TRBD1,16,TRBJ2-1,-,TGTGCCACCAGTGATGGGGTGAGGACAGGGGCCAATGAGCAGTTCTTC,CATSDGVRTGANEQFF
TRBV10-3,-,14,TRBJ2-7,few,TGTGCCATCAGTGATGGACGGCACGCGTACGAGCAGTACTTC,CAISDGRHAYEQYF
TRBV6-5,-,15,TRBJ2-1,few,TGTGCCAGCAGTTACTCGAGGACGACCTACAATGAGCAGTTCTTC,CASSYSRTTYNEQFF
TRBV4-1,-,16,TRBJ2-7,-,TGCGCCAGCAGCCAAGATCCGGACCGATACTCCTACGAGCAGTACTTC,CASSQDPDRYSYEQYF
TRBV2,TRBD2,13,TRBJ2-7,many,TGTGCCAGCACGCGGGAGGACTCCTACGAGCAGTACTTC,CASTREDSYEQYF
TRBV12-3/TRBV12-4,TRBD1,16,TRBJ2-5,few,TGTGCCAGCAGTTTCCGGACAGGGGGCGCGGTGGAGACCCAGTACTTC,CASSFRTGGAVETQYF
TRBV3-1,TRBD1,15,TRBJ2-7,-,TGTGCCAGCAGCCTACGACAGGGGGCTTGGTACGAGCAGTACTTC,CASSLRQGAWYEQYF
TRBV27,TRBD1,14,TRBJ1-5,-,TGTGCCAGCAGGAAGGACAGGTTTGGACAGCCCCAGCATTTT,CASRKDRFGQPQHF
TRBV11-2,-,16,TRBJ2-4,-,TGTGCCAGCAGCTCTATACCGGGGAAGGTCAAAAACATTCAGTACTTC,CASSSIPGKVKNIQYF
TRBV12-3/TRBV12-4,TRBD1,13,TRBJ1-2,few,TGTGCCAGCAGTCTTGGACAGGGTCCTGGCTACACCTTC,CASSLGQGPGYTF
TRBV7-9,-,12,TRBJ2-1,few,TGTGCCAGCAGCACCGGACTGTACGAGCAGTTCTTC,CASSTGLYEQFF
TRBV2,TRBD2,14,TRBJ2-2,few,TGTGCCAGCAGTCGGACTAGCGTCACCGGGGAGCTGTTTTTT,CASSRTSVTGELFF
TRBV30,TRBD2,16,TRBJ2-7,few,TGTGCCTGGAGTATGGGACTAGCGGGAGAGGGGTACGAGCAGTACTTC,CAWSMGLAGEGYEQYF
TRBV4-2,TRBD1,16,TRBJ2-7,-,TGTGCCAGCAGCCATTTTGCCGGGACAGGAACCTACGAGCAGTACTTC,CASSHFAGTGTYEQYF
TRBV12-3/TRBV12-4,TRBD2,14,TRBJ2-1,many,TGTGCCAGCAGAGAGAGCGGGACTGTCAATGAGCAGTTCTTC,CASRESGTVNEQFF
TRBV4-1,-,15,TRBJ2-1,-,TGCGCCAGCAGTTCACTAGGCTCCGGTAGTGATGAGCAGTTCTTC,CASSSLGSGSDEQFF
TRBV6-8,TRBD1,15,TRBJ2-4,-,TGTGCCAGCAGTGGCGGCAGGGGGCCTAAAAACATTCAGTACTTC,CASSGGRGPKNIQYF
TRBV3-1,-,17,TRBJ2-7,-,TGTGCCAGCAGCCAAGGTGTCTGGCGGTCGAGCTCCTACGAGCAGTACTTC,CASSQGVWRSSSYEQYF
TRBV20-1,-,14,TRBJ1-2,-,TGCAGTGCGGGCATCGAGGGTGTCGACTATGGCTACACCTTC,CSAGIEGVDYGYTF
TRBV3-1,-,15,TRBJ2-1,-,TGTGCCAGCAGCCAAGTGAAAGCGGCCTACAATGAGCAGTTCTTC,CASSQVKAAYNEQFF
TRBV5-1,-,14,TRBJ1-1,many,TGCGCCAGCAGCTTGGGAGACACGGCCATGGAGGCTTTCTTT,CASSLGDTAMEAFF
TRBV12-3/TRBV12-4,TRBD1,15,TRBJ2-1,many,TGTGCCAGCAGTAGGGACAGGGTCTCCTACAATGAGCAGTTCTTC,CASSRDRVSYNEQFF
TRBV7-2,-,13,TRBJ2-5,few,TGTGCCAGCAGCTTAGCTGGGTTTGAGACCCAGTACTTC,CASSLAGFETQYF
TRBV29-1,-,13,TRBJ1-5,few,TGCAGCGTGACAGTGGGCGGCAATCAGCCCCAGCATTTT,CSVTVGGNQPQHF
TRBV20-1,-,16,TRBJ2-3,-,TGCAGTGCTAGGACCTCCGGCAGGGGCGGCACAGATACGCAGTATTTT,CSARTSGRGGTDTQYF
TRBV13,-,14,TRBJ2-5,-,TGTGCCAGCAGCCCCGGGGGCGTCAAGGGTGACCAGTACTTC,CASSPGGVKGDQYF
TRBV5-5,-,14,TRBJ2-5,few,TGTGCCAGCAGCCAGGACGGCAGCCAAGAGACCCAGTACTTC,CASSQDGSQETQYF
TRBV29-1,-,12,TRBJ1-1,many,TGCAGCGTTGCAGGGGTGAACACTGAAGCTTTCTTT,CSVAGVNTEAFF
TRBV5-1,TRBD1,14,TRBJ2-7,few,TGCGCCAGCAGCTTGGACCAGGGGGCCTACGAGCAGTACTTC,CASSLDQGAYEQYF
TRBV20-1,-,12,TRBJ1-2,many,TGCAGTGCTAGAGCAGGGGACTATGGCTACACCTTC,CSARAGDYGYTF
TRBV11-3,-,16,TRBJ2-2,few,TGTGCCAGCAGCTCCGAATTTACAGGGTCCACCGGGGAGCTGTTTTTT,CASSSEFTGSTGELFF
TRBV29-1,-,14,TRBJ1-5,many,TGCAGCGCCGTTATACAAGAAGGGAATCAGCCCCAGCATTTT,CSAVIQEGNQPQHF
TRBV20-1,-,15,TRBJ2-7,-,TGCAGTGCTAGAGCCGAAGCGACTAGGTGGGAGGAGCAGTACTTC,CSARAEATRWEEQYF
TRBV18,-,14,TRBJ1-5,-,TGTGCCAGCTCACCAGTAATGAACAATCAGCCCCAGCATTTT,CASSPVMNNQPQHF
TRBV5-1,TRBD1,18,TRBJ2-1,many,TGCGCCAGCAGCCTGACTGTTTGGGACAGGGCTTACAACGATGAGCAGTTCTTC,CASSLTVWDRAYNDEQFF
TRBV28,-,15,TRBJ2-1,-,TGTGCCAGCAGCTCCCTGTGGCGGGACTACAATGAGCAGTTCTTC,CASSSLWRDYNEQFF